This T cell receptor beta chain was captured by sequencing in a study of T cells after yellow fever vaccination. Points from the study as a whole: Post-booster repertoires again held most primary-vaccination clones (roughly 95% CD4, 88% CD8).

There are a few counts of this clonotype. Its antigen remains unidentified. Template switching with 5'RACE generated the TCR cDNA and added a universal primer site and UMIs. TCRdb processed the 5' RACE reads anew with MiXCR; each CDR3 protein has one entry. The sample shows around 73,000 distinct CDR3 sequences, approximately 8% of them seen only once. This CDR3 has 14 amino acids. CDR1 and CDR2 from the germline V gene are LGHNA and YNFKEQ. Trimming left V 1 base short and J 2 bases short, with 9 bases between. The sequence was collected from a man aged 25-45 years who received the YFV17D yellow fever vaccine. This sequence joins TRBV4-2 and TRBJ2-7, with D perhaps TRBD1 (6 bases). The sample consisted of CD8+ T cells sorted from PBMCs, taken on the day of the yellow fever booster vaccination. This chain's CDR3 is CASSQGGQTYEQYF. As DNA, the CDR3 is TGTGCCAGCAGCCAAGGGGGGCAGACCTACGAGCAGTACTTC.